This TCR beta chain came from a study of blood T cell repertoires in COVID-19. Study background: The analysed material was cDNA or gDNA that came from T cells, B-cell-depleted T cells, or PBMCs.

The CDR3 is 14 amino acids. The ends were cut back, 0 bases at V and 4 bases at J, with 6 bases in the middle. CDR1 is SNHLY and CDR2 is FYNNEI in the germline V gene. Methods used by the authors: Reference gene primer amplification gave estimated nucleated cell counts. The assay was immunoSEQ multiplex PCR, and TCRdb's table has in-frame clones only and misses some. That table gives V, J and clone size, and the DNA gave D and trimming. Seen here are about 86,000 clones, roughly 83% observed once, and the top ten hold more than 25%. The J gene is TRBJ1-4, the V gene TRBV2, with D unresolved. The sequence came from a woman older than 75 with active or convalescent COVID-19. The sequenced sample was peripheral blood. CDR3 sequence (DNA): TGTGCCAGCAGTGAAGCCAGGAATAATGAAAAACTGTTTTTT. Protein: CASSEARNNEKLFF.